The subject of this entry is one TCR beta chain. Antigen: not known. This sample is part of a study of cytomegalovirus exposure and HLA in healthy donors. General study points: Researchers had no immune exposure information except CMV serostatus available. Segments of the TCR beta V type were, in most cases, productive about 87% or about 30% of the time in an earlier analysis. A likely sequencing artifact accounted for one observed cluster of highly shared sequence variants.

The donors were healthy bone marrow donors. The CDR3 extends over 14 amino acids. Trimming removed 5 bases from V and 5 bases from J, with 15 bases in between. Germline CDR1 is SGHVS and CDR2 is FQNEAQ. The primer mix had 60 Vbeta and 13 Jbeta primers. The protocol was immunoSEQ multiplex PCR, while the TCRdb copy is restricted to in-frame clones and leaves out a portion. The data hold around 160,000 clones, with approximately 77% observed a single time. This receptor was taken from a male donor in good health and CMV-seropositive. Sequenced material: PBMCs. The rearrangement joins TRBV7-8 to TRBJ2-5; D gene uncertain. The CDR3 DNA follows: TGTGCCAGCAGCCAATGGAGAGAGAAGGAGACCCAGTACTTC. Its translation is CASSQWREKETQYF.